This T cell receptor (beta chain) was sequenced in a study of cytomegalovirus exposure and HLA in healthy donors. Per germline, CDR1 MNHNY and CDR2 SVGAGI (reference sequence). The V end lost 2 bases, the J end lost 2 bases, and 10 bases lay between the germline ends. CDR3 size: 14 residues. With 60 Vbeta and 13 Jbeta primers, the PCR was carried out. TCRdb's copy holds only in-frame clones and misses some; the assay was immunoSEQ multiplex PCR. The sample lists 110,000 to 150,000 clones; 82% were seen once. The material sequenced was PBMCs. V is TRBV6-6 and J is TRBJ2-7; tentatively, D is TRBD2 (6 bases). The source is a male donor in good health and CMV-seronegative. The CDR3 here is CASSYAAGPYEQYF. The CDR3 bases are TGTGCCAGCAGTTACGCGGCGGGACCCTACGAGCAGTACTTC.